One and the same sample provided the 27 T cell receptor beta chains below, sequenced in a study of blood T cell repertoires in COVID-19. TCRdb keeps only in-frame clones here, not all; method: immunoSEQ multiplex PCR. The sample includes about 220,000 clones, over 65% of them seen just once. Sample: PBMCs or T cells enriched from blood (not recorded which). These receptors all come from an older woman who had recovered from COVID-19.

The chain has TRBV3-1 (or the pseudogene TRBV3-2) and TRBJ1-6; D perhaps matches TRBD1 (5 bases). Germline lookup yields CDR1 LGHDT and CDR2 YNNKEL (reference sequence). Deletions cut 4 bases from V and 9 bases from J, with 13 bases between. The CDR3 is 14 residues long. The CDR3 bases are TGTGCCAGCAGCCCTATGGGGGAGGCTTCACCCCTCCACTTT. Translation gives CASSPMGEASPLHF.

This chain links TRBV7-2 with TRBJ2-4, with D perhaps TRBD1 (6 bases). Between the trimmed V and J ends, which lost 5 bases and 7 bases, there was a span of 18 bases. Looked up from germline, CDR1 is SGHTA and CDR2 is FQGNSA. CDR3 size: 15 residues. CDR3: CASSLSGQGLNIQYF. The CDR3, as DNA: TGTGCCAGCAGCCTTTCAGGTCAGGGGTTGAACATTCAGTACTTC.

The rearrangement uses TRBV6-5 and TRBJ2-3, with 9 positions matching TRBD1. J was trimmed by 1 base and V by 4 bases; bases with no gene match: 3. The CDR3 covers 15 residues. Germline values: CDR1 MNHEY, CDR2 SVGAGI. The CDR3 reads CASSSRTGGTDTQYF. In nucleotides, the CDR3 is TGTGCCAGCAGTTCGCGGACAGGGGGCACAGATACGCAGTATTTT.

The chain has TRBV7-8 and TRBJ2-5; the match to TRBD2 covers 10 bases. Germline CDR1 is SGHVS and CDR2 is FQNEAQ. V dropped 1 base and J dropped 5; count of bases not matched to a gene: 7. CDR3 length: 16 residues. CDR3 in DNA: TGTGCCAGCAGCTTAGGGGCTAGCGGGGGACGGGAGACCCAGTACTTC. As protein: CASSLGASGGRETQYF.

The chain joins TRBV19 to TRBJ2-1, with D unclear. The CDR3 length is 13 residues. The V gene's germline CDR1 is LNHDA and CDR2 SQIVND (reference sequence). Trimming shortened V by 7 bases and J by 6 bases, and 13 bases separated the two germline ends. Written as DNA, the CDR3 is TGTGCCAGTACCTCCAGCGCTAGCAATGAGCAGTTCTTC. This gives the protein CASTSSASNEQFF.

The genes are TRBV6-5 and TRBJ2-1, with a tentative D call TRBD2 (6 bases). Germline V lookup: CDR1 MNHEY, CDR2 SVGAGI. The ends were cut back, 7 bases at V and 0 bases at J, with 13 bases in the middle. The CDR3 is made up of 15 amino acids. CDR3 sequence (DNA): TGTGCCAGCAAGAGAGCGGGCACCTCCTACAATGAGCAGTTCTTC. Protein product: CASKRAGTSYNEQFF.

The chain couples TRBV2 to TRBJ1-1; 8 bases align to TRBD1. Germline CDR1 and CDR2: SNHLY and FYNNEI. Trimming at V came to 6 bases and at J to 3 bases, leaving 6 bases not matched to a gene. This CDR3 has 14 amino acids. In DNA form, the CDR3 reads TGTGCCAGCAGCGCAAACAGGGGGGACACTGAAGCTTTCTTT. The encoded protein is CASSANRGDTEAFF.

This rearrangement joins TRBV18 to TRBJ2-6; maybe TRBD1 (6 bases). The germline gives CDR1 KGHSH, CDR2 LQKENI. Between the trimmed V and J ends, which lost 2 bases and 0 bases, there was a span of 14 bases. The CDR3 length is 18 residues. CDR3 region: CASSPGQLANSGANVLTF. CDR3 bases: TGTGCCAGCTCACCAGGACAGCTAGCCAACTCTGGGGCCAACGTCCTGACTTTC.

J is TRBJ2-3 and V is TRBV4-3, with D unclear. Trimming took 4 bases from V and 0 from J, leaving 14 bases between them. This CDR3 region has 16 residues. The germline CDR1 and CDR2 sequences are LGHNA and YSLEER. CDR3 sequence: CASSPQAQSSTDTQYF. Written as DNA, the CDR3 is TGCGCCAGCAGCCCCCAGGCCCAGTCGAGCACAGATACGCAGTATTTT.

The genes are TRBV15 and TRBJ2-3; TRBD2 matches at 10 bases. The CDR3 runs 14 residues. CDR1 is LNHNV, CDR2 YYDKDF, per germline (reference sequence). V lost 6 bases to trimming and J lost 4 bases; unmatched junction nucleotides: 4. DNA for the CDR3: TGTGCCACCAGAGCGGGAGGGCCGTCAGATACGCAGTATTTT. Translation gives CATRAGGPSDTQYF. Looking up the rest from reference TRBV15 and TRBJ2-3 gives the full variable domain: DAMVIQNPRYQVTQFGKPVTLSCSQTLNHNVMYWYQQKSSQAPKLLFHYYDKDFNNEADTPDNFQSRRPNTSFCFLDIRSPGLGDTAMYLCATRAGGPSDTQYFGPGTRLTVL.

The rearrangement joins TRBV3-1 (or the pseudogene TRBV3-2) to TRBJ1-5; no firm D call. The length of the CDR3 is 14 residues. Trimming removed 4 bases from V and 3 bases from J, with 10 bases in between. Germline CDR1 reads LGHDT; CDR2 reads YNNKEL (reference sequence). The CDR3 nucleotides are TGTGCCAGCAGCCTAGCCAGTGACAATCAGCCCCAGCATTTT. Amino acids: CASSLASDNQPQHF.

The chain is built from TRBV7-6 and TRBJ2-5, with a tentative D call TRBD2 (5 bases). This CDR3 region has 15 residues. The V end was cut by 2 bases, the J end by 4 bases, with 14 bases between. Germline CDR1 and CDR2: SGHVS and FNYEAQ. The CDR3 loop reads CASSLLESRGETQYF. DNA of the CDR3: TGTGCCAGCAGCTTATTGGAAAGTCGGGGAGAGACCCAGTACTTC.

This clone was seen a handful of times. This chain links TRBV9 with TRBJ1-4; TRBD1 agrees at 7 bases. Trimming removed 4 bases from V and 6 bases from J; junction bases left unmatched: 9. The germline V gene has CDR1 SGDLS and CDR2 YYNGEE. The CDR3 has 15 residues. CDR3 loop: CASSPFEGQHEKLFF. The CDR3, as DNA: TGTGCCAGCAGCCCTTTCGAGGGACAGCATGAAAAACTGTTTTTT. The full variable domain, rest sourced from reference TRBV9 and TRBJ1-4, is DSGVTQTPKHLITATGQRVTLRCSPRSGDLSVYWYQQSLDQGLQFLIQYYNGEERAKGNILERFSAQQFPDLHSELNLSSLELGDSALYFCASSPFEGQHEKLFFGSGTQLSVL.

This clone was seen once. The chain uses TRBV7-9 and TRBJ1-4; D might be TRBD1 (5 bases). Germline-derived CDR1 and CDR2 are SEHNR and FQNEAQ (reference sequence). The V and J ends lost 5 bases and 0 bases respectively, with 19 bases between them. CDR3 length equals 18 residues. The CDR3 sequence: CASSPDDTQGTTNEKLFF. CDR3 sequence (DNA): TGTGCCAGCAGCCCCGATGACACGCAGGGAACAACTAATGAAAAACTGTTTTTT.

The CDR3 DNA is TGTGCCAGCAGCTTCGGGGGGGCGTCAGATACGCAGTATTTT. The encoded protein is CASSFGGASDTQYF. This rearrangement joins TRBV7-7 to TRBJ2-3; 8 bases fit TRBD2. V lost 3 bases, J lost 4 bases, and 3 bases stayed unmatched. There are 14 residues in the CDR3. The germline gives CDR1 SSHAT, CDR2 FNYEAQ (reference sequence).

The chain employs TRBV14 and TRBJ2-5, with D maybe TRBD1 (6 bases). Trimming removed 1 base at V and 4 bases at J, with 7 bases between. The germline gives CDR1 SGHDN, CDR2 FVKESK. The CDR3 consists of 13 residues. The CDR3 nucleotides are TGTGCCAGCAGCCAAGGACAGGTAGAGACCCAGTACTTC. The encoded protein is CASSQGQVETQYF.

CDR3 DNA: TGTGCCAGCAGCTCTTACGGCCAGGCTGGAAACACCATATATTTT. Encoded protein: CASSSYGQAGNTIYF. This chain connects TRBV7-2 to TRBJ1-3, with no clear D. The CDR3 has 15 amino acids. V lost 4 bases to trimming and J lost 2 bases, with 12 bases between them. Germline loops: CDR1 SGHTA, CDR2 FQGNSA. Variable domain in full (rest from reference TRBV7-2 and TRBJ1-3): GAGVSQSPSNKVTEKGKDVELRCDPISGHTALYWYRQSLGQGLEFLIYFQGNSAPDKSGLPSDRFSAERTGGSVSTLTIQRTQQEDSAVYLCASSSYGQAGNTIYFGEGSWLTVV.

The chain couples TRBV29-1 to TRBJ1-3, with 8 bases that match TRBD1. V trimming: 5 bases; J trimming: 16 bases; junction bases outside the gene matches: 1. Per the germline V gene, CDR1 is SQVTM and CDR2 is ANQGSEA. The CDR3 sequence is 8 residues long. The CDR3 region is CSVRTGYF. The CDR3 region has the DNA TGCAGCGTTCGGACAGGGTATTTT.

The V gene is TRBV5-6, the J gene TRBJ2-1, with TRBD2 as a possible D gene (5 bases). This CDR3 spans 14 amino acids. Per germline, CDR1 SGHDT and CDR2 YYEEEE. V was clipped by 0 bases and J by 2 bases, with 6 bases between them. CDR3 residues: CASSLGTPYNEQFF. The CDR3 DNA follows: TGTGCCAGCAGCTTGGGGACTCCCTACAATGAGCAGTTCTTC.

The DNA of the CDR3 is TGTGCCAGTGCCGGGATGAACACTGAAGCTTTCTTT. It encodes CASAGMNTEAFF. The rearrangement joins TRBV19 to TRBJ1-1; D uncertain. Trimming took off 8 bases at V and 0 bases at J, with 7 bases between the two ends. This CDR3 comprises 12 residues. Germline V gene lookup returns CDR1 LNHDA and CDR2 SQIVND (reference sequence).

This clone was observed once. Distinct nucleotide sequences in the sample also encode this CDR3. The chain links TRBV9 to TRBJ1-6; the match to TRBD1 covers 8 bases. This CDR3 spans 14 amino acids. Looked up from germline, CDR1 is SGDLS and CDR2 is YYNGEE. V was clipped by 4 bases and J by 7 bases; unmatched bases: 4. CDR3 nucleotides: TGTGCCAGCAGCTCAGGACAGGGCAATTCACCCCTCCACTTT. This translates into CASSSGQGNSPLHF.

Only one count was recorded for this clone. CDR3 sequence: CASSLNLAGGPYEQYF. The DNA for the CDR3 is TGTGCCAGCAGTCTCAACCTAGCGGGGGGGCCCTACGAGCAGTACTTC. The rearrangement links TRBV27 to TRBJ2-7; 12 nucleotides match TRBD2. The germline CDR1 and CDR2 sequences are MNHEY and SMNVEV (reference sequence). Trimming at V came to 5 bases and at J to 2 bases, leaving 7 bases not matched to a gene. This CDR3 is built from 16 residues.

V is TRBV10-3 and J is TRBJ2-7; D is unresolved. Per the germline V gene, CDR1 is ENHRY and CDR2 is SYGVKD. Trimming took 6 bases from V and 3 from J, leaving 12 bases between them. This CDR3 has 13 residues. The DNA of the CDR3 is TGTGCCATCAGCCCCCCGGGTAGCTACGAGCAGTACTTC. As protein: CAISPPGSYEQYF.

This sequence joins TRBV18 and TRBJ1-5; 8 bases align to TRBD1. This CDR3 comprises 14 residues. The germline CDR1 and CDR2 sequences are KGHSH and LQKENI. Trimming took 3 bases from V and 7 from J; bases not matched to a gene: 5. CDR3 sequence: CASSPDRVRQPQHF. The CDR3 region has the DNA TGTGCCAGCTCACCGGACAGGGTTCGACAGCCCCAGCATTTT.

V usage is TRBV10-3 and J usage is TRBJ1-2; D is ambiguous. Germline assignment: CDR1 ENHRY and CDR2 SYGVKD. The CDR3 extends over 14 amino acids. V lost 3 bases, J lost 6 bases, and 14 bases lay in between. This CDR3 reads CAISDPDGYDGYTF. In DNA, the CDR3 is TGTGCCATCAGTGACCCCGACGGGTATGATGGCTACACCTTC.

The chain joins TRBV5-4 to TRBJ1-2, with TRBD1 identical over 9 bases. The germline V gene has CDR1 SGHNT and CDR2 YYREEE (reference sequence). V shed 1 base, J shed 6 bases, and the junction held 4 bases outside the gene matches. CDR3 length: 14 amino acids. CDR3 sequence: CASSLLGTGNGYTF. In DNA form, the CDR3 reads TGTGCCAGCAGCTTGCTCGGGACAGGGAATGGCTACACCTTC.

On this clone itself: This CDR3 is missing its conserved last phenylalanine or tryptophan, likely due to a read error. The DNA is left out, because the CDR3 cannot be placed on it with certainty; the CDR3 is given as TCRdb lists it. The rearrangement links TRBV12-3 or TRBV12-4 to TRBJ1-2. The CDR3 spans 13 residues, counting both ends. CDR3 protein: CASSFQRGGLRVI.